This T cell receptor (beta chain) was identified during a study of T cells in Graves' hyperthyroidism and ophthalmopathy. Study-wide findings and caveats: A model using 13 V-J features told ophthalmopathy apart from stable hyperthyroidism.

This clonotype was seen a few times. Its cognate antigen is unknown. Germline assignment: CDR1 LGHNA and CDR2 YNFKEQ. The CDR3 length is 16 residues. J lost 1 base, V lost 1 base, and 5 bases had no gene match. The CDR3 regions of TCR beta were amplified from RNA transcripts. The primer set for the first-round RT-PCR of the TCR CDR3 was HTBI. TCRdb re-called the multiplex PCR reads through MiXCR, storing one row per CDR3 protein. The repertoire holds 560,000 or so distinct CDR3 sequences, with around 20% as singletons. It was uncontrolled infection, other autoimmune disease, pregnancy or lactation that excluded patients. Fresh peripheral blood, 7.5 to 10 ml of it, supplied the PBMCs.

The clonotype comes from a man in his forties with Graves' ophthalmopathy. V gene TRBV4-2 combines with J gene TRBJ2-3; 7 nucleotides line up with TRBD1. Sequenced material: blood. The CDR3 sequence: CASSQVGDSRTDTQYF. The CDR3 DNA is TGTGCCAGCAGCCAAGTTGGGGACAGCCGCACAGATACGCAGTATTTT.